The entry that follows covers one T cell receptor (beta chain) sequence. Its specificity is unknown. Using immunoSEQ multiplex PCR, the repertoire was profiled, and TCRdb retains in-frame clones only, with some absent. This sample yields about 240,000 clones, of which about 80% are seen a single time; less than 0.75% belongs to the top ten. The sample originates from a study of Tregs in tolerant kidney transplant recipients. Overall study findings and caveats: No direct test of biological reproducibility was done here.

The CDR3 totals 16 residues. Germline CDR1 reads SGHRS; CDR2 reads YFSETQ. Unmatched junction bases numbered 0, after V lost 3 bases and J lost 2 bases. The sample consisted of CD4+ T cells from blood. The chain recombines TRBV5-1 with TRBJ2-1; 15 positions match TRBD2. The sequence derives from a human donor in good health. Here the CDR3 DNA reads TGCGCCAGCAGCTGGACTAGCGGGGGGGCCTACAATGAGCAGTTCTTC. It yields the protein CASSWTSGGAYNEQFF. The whole variable domain, filled in from reference TRBV5-1 and TRBJ2-1, reads KAGVTQTPRYLIKTRGQQVTLSCSPISGHRSVSWYQQTPGQGLQFLFEYFSETQRNKGNFPGRFSGRQFSNSRSEMNVSTLELGDSALYLCASSWTSGGAYNEQFFGPGTRLTVL.